This T cell receptor beta chain was identified in a study of spatial heterogeneity in lung cancer. By share of the sample, this clonotype is medium-sized. Regarding time point: sample taken at primary tumor resection. V gave up 0 bases and J gave up 4 bases, with 11 bases separating them. The germline V gene has CDR1 LGHNA and CDR2 YSLEER. The CDR3 length is 15 residues. Each CDR3 protein gets one entry after TCRdb re-called the 5' RACE reads with MiXCR. The repertoire holds around 5,000 distinct CDR3 sequences, with 2.5% to 3% as singletons. The chain carries TRBV4-3 and TRBJ2-3; weak D call: TRBD2 (6 bases). The starting material was normal lung tissue next to the tumor, obtained at surgery. The sequence derives from a male donor with early-stage non-small cell lung cancer. For the CDR3, the DNA is TGCGCCAGCAGCCAAGATCGGGGAGGAGCAGATACGCAGTATTTT. It is translated as CASSQDRGGADTQYF.